This T cell receptor beta chain appears in the sequencing data of a study of T cells in Graves' hyperthyroidism and ophthalmopathy. RNA transcripts were the template for amplifying TCR beta CDR3 regions. With the HTBI primer set, the TCR CDR3 went through a first round of RT-PCR. TCRdb independently ran MiXCR on the multiplex PCR reads; one entry per CDR3 protein. The data contain some 300,000 distinct CDR3 sequences, 10% to 15% of them singletons. Each diagnosis drew on symptoms, thyroxine, TRAb, thyroid ultrasound and orbital computed tomography findings. The PBMCs were taken from less than 11 ml of fresh peripheral blood. This CDR3 region has 15 residues. CDR1 is LGHNA, CDR2 YSLEER, per germline. V lost 4 bases and J 2 bases, leaving 14 bases between the germline ends. The table lists this clonotype with many counts.

Sequenced: blood. The chain has TRBV4-3 and TRBJ1-2; no clear D. This receptor was obtained from a woman between 25 and 40 years old with Graves' hyperthyroidism that later progressed to Graves' ophthalmopathy. CDR3 in amino acids: CASSPNAGLNYGYTF. The CDR3 DNA follows: TGCGCCAGCAGCCCGAATGCGGGGTTAAACTATGGCTACACCTTC.